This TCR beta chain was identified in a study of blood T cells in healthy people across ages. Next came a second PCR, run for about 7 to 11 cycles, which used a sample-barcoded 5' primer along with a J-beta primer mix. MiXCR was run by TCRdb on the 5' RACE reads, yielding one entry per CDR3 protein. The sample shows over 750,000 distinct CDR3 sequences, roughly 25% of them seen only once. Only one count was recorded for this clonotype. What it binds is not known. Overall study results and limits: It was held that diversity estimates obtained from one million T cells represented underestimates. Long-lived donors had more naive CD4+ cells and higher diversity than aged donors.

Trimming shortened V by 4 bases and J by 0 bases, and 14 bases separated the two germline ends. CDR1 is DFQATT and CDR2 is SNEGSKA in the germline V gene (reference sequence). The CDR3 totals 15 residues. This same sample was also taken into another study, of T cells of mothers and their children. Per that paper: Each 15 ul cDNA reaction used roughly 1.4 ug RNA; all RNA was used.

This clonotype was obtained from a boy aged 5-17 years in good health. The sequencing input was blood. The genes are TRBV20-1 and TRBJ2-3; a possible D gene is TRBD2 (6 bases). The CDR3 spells CSAIRRDLSTDTQYF. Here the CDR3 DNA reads TGCAGTGCTATTCGCCGGGACTTAAGCACAGATACGCAGTATTTT.